This TCR beta chain emerged from a study of patients and donors after allogeneic stem cell transplantation. Each CDR3 protein gets one entry after TCRdb re-called the RT-PCR reads with MiXCR. Of about a million distinct CDR3 sequences listed, around 17% are singletons. This clonotype was found a few times. The CDR3 consists of 17 residues. From germline, CDR1 is MNHEY and CDR2 SVGAGI. V was clipped by 0 bases and J by 8 bases, with 22 bases between them. This chain links TRBV6-5 with TRBJ1-2; D perhaps matches TRBD1 (5 bases). The sequenced sample consisted of blood, either unsorted or a sorted T cell fraction (not recorded which). This receptor was obtained from a human donor who was either an allogeneic HSCT recipient or a stem cell or donor lymphocyte infusion donor (not recorded which). It is not recorded whose cells these are; they may come from a transplant donor. Here the CDR3 DNA reads TGTGCCAGCAGTTACTCGACCGGGGGATTAGGGTCCAAAGGCTACACCTTC. The encoded protein is CASSYSTGGLGSKGYTF.